The clone carrying this T cell receptor (beta chain) was counted a single time. Clones were read by immunoSEQ multiplex PCR, and TCRdb kept only the in-frame ones, dropping some. This table has 350,000 to 550,000 clones, roughly nine tenths appearing once. The length of the CDR3 is 16 residues. CDR1 and CDR2 from the germline V gene are KGHSH and LQKENI. With V trimmed by 2 bases and J by 1 base, 6 bases remained unmatched. The data were taken from a study of blood T cell repertoires in COVID-19. The sequenced sample was PBMCs or T cells enriched from blood (not recorded which). This sequence originates from a man aged 25 to 45 who had recovered from COVID-19. The chain carries TRBV18 and TRBJ2-7; 9 bases match TRBD2. The CDR3 nucleotides are TGTGCCAGCTCACCAAGGCTAGCGGGACAATCCTACGAGCAGTACTTC. It yields the protein CASSPRLAGQSYEQYF.